This record looks at one T cell receptor beta chain sequence and its context. This entry is derived from a study of blood T cell repertoires in COVID-19. About the research overall: Collection of acute and convalescent COVID-19 samples took place in the United States, Italy and Spain. Sources were T cells, B-cell-depleted T cells, or PBMCs; the material itself was cDNA or gDNA.

Per germline, CDR1 MDHEN and CDR2 SYDVKM. V gave up 5 bases and J gave up 1 base, with 14 bases separating them. The CDR3 is made up of 15 amino acids. In the original workflow: Researchers report that nucleated cell counts were estimated from reference gene primer amplification. The protocol was immunoSEQ multiplex PCR, while the TCRdb copy is restricted to in-frame clones and leaves out a portion. For V, J and clone size, that table is used; D and trimming come from the DNA. The table records around 100,000 clones, about nine tenths of them present only once. Sequencing used peripheral blood. The receptor's source is a man in his forties with acute or convalescent COVID-19. The rearrangement links TRBV28 to TRBJ1-2; no clear D gene. The CDR3 here is CASSPSAPGNYGYTF. The CDR3 nucleotides read TGTGCCAGCAGTCCCTCCGCTCCCGGTAACTATGGCTACACCTTC.